This T cell receptor (beta chain) was recovered during a study of blood T cells in healthy people across ages (dated by TCRdb to 2013 to 2016). With regard to the full study: Template switching captured roughly one uniquely barcoded TCR beta cDNA molecule per two T cells in model experiments. The study measured age-related changes in TCR beta repertoire diversity using deep sequencing normalized with unique cDNA molecular identifiers. To avoid experimental bias, donors of different ages were randomly spread across the sequencing lanes. The donors were split into four age groups: young (average about 15 years), middle-aged (39), aged (approximately 60) and long-lived (roughly 77). Using the same blood draw, the study looked at two additional independent replicas of 1 million unique cDNA reads for two donors, one aged 18 to 29 and the other aged 80 or older. Here is what the overall study found, with its caveats: Observed TCR beta diversity per million T cells fell roughly linearly with age, and a significant reduction was already apparent by age about 38. Conclusive comparison of naive and antigen-experienced compartments was prevented by the profiling of bulk unsorted PBMCs. Because the CMV infection status of the donors was unknown, age-related changes in expanded clonotypes may potentially have been confounded. Estimates of total diversity based on one million sequenced T cells were considered lower bounds and underestimates. Compared with the aged group, more naive CD4+ T cells, fewer expanded clones and increased TCR diversity were shown by the long-lived group, suggesting age selection. The percentage of naive T cells measured by flow cytometry correlated strongly with observed TCR beta diversity.

Library creation used 5' RACE. Sequenced on an Illumina HiSeq 2500. A second PCR of 7 to 11 cycles was run with a J-beta primer mix and a sample-barcoded 5' primer. A template-switch 5' adaptor carrying 12 random nucleotides introduced a unique molecular identifier onto each TCR beta cDNA molecule. Each sample yielded at least 3 million CDR3-containing paired-end reads. All of the RNA was converted into first-strand cDNA using the Mint cDNA synthesis kit, with a TRBC-specific oligonucleotide serving as the primer. Following uracil-DNA glycosylase treatment, a first 18-cycle PCR with universal primers M1SS and BC2_uni_R was performed on all cDNA. The paper's processing steps were these. For normalization, 1 million high-quality reads were randomly selected from each sample, with every read carrying a distinct molecular identifier. Instead of being binned into consensus sequences, reads that shared molecular identifiers were thrown out. MiTCR, with a Q25 quality threshold and the strictest error-elimination algorithm, was used for CDR3 identification, clonotype clustering and error correction. A nonparametric unseen species model using Euler transformation provided a lower-bound estimate of total TCR beta diversity. The public sequencing data were trimmed at Q25 with fastp and processed into clonotypes with MiXCR by TCRdb, which kept only in-frame beta chains. A single entry per CDR3 protein holds the most common genes and DNA from its merged rows. The authors' filters were not applied to this entry. Present in this sample are about a million distinct CDR3 sequences, roughly half of which were seen just once. Over 20% of the sample is in the top ten clones.

After removal of 5 bases from V and 4 bases from J, the junction retains 12 bases not matched to a gene. CDR1 and CDR2 are drawn from the germline V gene: MNHEY, SVGEGT. There are 16 amino acids in the CDR3, from cysteine to phenylalanine inclusive. The kept DNA is CDR3 alone, 48 bases in frame from the first base. Systemically healthy Caucasian individuals from Russia, 39 in total and aged roughly 6 to 100 years, were included as donors. Each donor gave ten milliliters of peripheral blood, collected into EDTA-treated Vacutainer tubes. Ficoll-Paque density-gradient centrifugation was used to isolate PBMCs, with at least 6 million per sample. Trizol reagent was used to extract total RNA from PBMCs, with at least 6 micrograms per sample. Naive CD45RAhigh/CD27high T cell percentages were measured by flow cytometry on a PBMC aliquot from every donor. This clonotype was detected a few times. Its target antigen remains unknown. The record has no base qualities; no much larger clone is one base away.

The sequence is built from TRBV6-2 or TRBV6-3 and TRBJ2-7, with 9 bases in between that match TRBD1. The sequencing sample was made of blood. The sequence was obtained from a woman aged 55-69 years in good health. The DNA sequence is TGTGCCAGCAGTAACCCTACAGGGGGCATCTTGTACGAGCAGTACTTC. This gives the protein CASSNPTGGILYEQYF.